Listed below are T cell receptor beta chains from one sample, sequenced in a study of T-cell reconstitution after alpha-beta-depleted transplantation in children. TCRdb re-called the PCR reads through MiXCR, storing one row per CDR3 protein. The table has some 310,000 distinct CDR3 sequences, 23% seen once. Sequencing was performed on PBMCs, mostly from graft donor cells, taken 180 days after TCRalphabeta/CD19-depleted stem cell transplant. The receptors originated from a male patient between 10 and 17 years old who had a stem cell transplant for acute lymphoblastic leukemia, so the T cells may come from the graft donor. Both conserved end residues are part of each CDR3. Each record gives: J gene, D gene, clone size, V gene, CDR3 protein, CDR3 DNA. A D gene is named only where the DNA matches it firmly. Only some rows state a clone size, as once, few, many or a class for expanded clones.

TRBJ2-1 TRBD2 few TRBV25-1 CASSEPSGSLSGNEQFF TGTGCCAGCAGTGAACCTAGCGGGAGTTTATCAGGGAATGAGCAGTTCTTC
TRBJ2-7 - few TRBV7-2 CASSPEGFIGEQYF TGTGCCAGCAGCCCCGAGGGATTTATCGGGGAGCAGTACTTC
TRBJ2-7 - - TRBV7-2 CASSSAPHRESEQYF TGTGCCAGCAGCTCAGCCCCTCACAGGGAGAGCGAGCAGTACTTC
TRBJ1-1 - few TRBV12-5 CASGVDSSNTEAFF TGTGCTAGTGGTGTGGACAGTTCAAACACTGAAGCTTTCTTT
TRBJ2-1 TRBD1 - TRBV18 CASSLTGYGNEQFF TGTGCCAGCTCCCTGACAGGGTACGGCAATGAGCAGTTCTTC
TRBJ2-3 TRBD2 - TRBV7-9 CASSTLAGVRTDTQYF TGTGCCAGCAGCACCCTAGCGGGAGTGAGGACAGATACGCAGTATTTT
TRBJ1-1 - many TRBV7-6 CASSPTGSNTEAFF TGTGCCAGCAGCCCGACAGGCTCCAACACTGAAGCTTTCTTT
TRBJ1-1 - - TRBV7-2 CASSLNPTGGDTEAFF TGTGCCAGCAGCTTAAACCCGACAGGCGGGGACACTGAAGCTTTCTTT
TRBJ2-7 - few TRBV28 CASSFRGIVSRTYEQYF TGTGCCAGCAGTTTTCGCGGAATAGTTTCTAGAACCTACGAGCAGTACTTC
TRBJ1-5 TRBD1 few TRBV28 CASRQTGPNQPQHF TGTGCCAGCAGACAGACAGGGCCCAATCAGCCCCAGCATTTT
TRBJ2-5 - - TRBV5-1 CASSYRDTYRTQYF TGCGCCAGCAGCTACCGGGACACCTATAGGACCCAGTACTTC
TRBJ2-2 - - TRBV5-1 CASSPGALRPGELFF TGCGCCAGCAGTCCCGGGGCCCTCAGACCCGGGGAGCTGTTTTTT
TRBJ2-5 TRBD1 few TRBV12-3/TRBV12-4 CASSPDRGLHQETQYF TGTGCCAGCAGCCCCGACAGGGGGCTTCACCAAGAGACCCAGTACTTC
TRBJ2-7 TRBD2 - TRBV7-9 CASSLGTRSSYEQYF TGTGCCAGCAGCTTAGGGACTAGGAGCTCCTACGAGCAGTACTTC
TRBJ2-2 - - TRBV4-1 CASSQDGFGNTGELFF TGCGCCAGCAGCCAAGATGGGTTCGGGAACACCGGGGAGCTGTTTTTT
TRBJ2-7 TRBD1 - TRBV18 CASSPWGTGINEQYF TGTGCCAGCTCACCATGGGGGACAGGGATCAACGAGCAGTACTTC
TRBJ2-3 TRBD1 few TRBV7-2 CASSGWTGSTDTQYF TGTGCCAGCAGCGGATGGACAGGGAGCACAGATACGCAGTATTTT
TRBJ2-4 - - TRBV7-3 CASSRGGLAKNIQYF TGTGCCAGCAGCAGGGGCGGTTTAGCCAAAAACATTCAGTACTTC
TRBJ2-4 - - TRBV5-6 CASSELAKNIQYF TGTGCCAGCAGCGAACTAGCCAAAAACATTCAGTACTTC
TRBJ2-7 - - TRBV11-2 CASKVEALYEQYF TGTGCCAGCAAGGTCGAGGCTCTGTACGAGCAGTACTTC
TRBJ2-1 TRBD2 few TRBV7-2 CASSLGGLADNYNEQFF TGTGCCAGCAGCTTAGGTGGACTAGCGGACAACTACAATGAGCAGTTCTTC
TRBJ1-2 - - TRBV5-1 CASSLAWANYGYTF TGCGCCAGCAGCTTGGCCTGGGCCAACTATGGCTACACCTTC
TRBJ2-1 - many TRBV5-1 CASSLEGAYNEQFF TGCGCCAGCAGCTTGGAGGGGGCCTACAATGAGCAGTTCTTC
TRBJ1-5 TRBD1 few TRBV24-1 CATSDGDRGRNQPQHF TGTGCCACCAGTGATGGGGACAGGGGGCGAAATCAGCCCCAGCATTTT
TRBJ2-3 TRBD2 - TRBV7-2 CASSLSRVSGRATDTQYF TGTGCCAGCAGCTTGAGCAGAGTGAGCGGGAGGGCCACAGATACGCAGTATTTT
TRBJ2-7 - few TRBV6-5 CASSSWTEGNEQYF TGTGCCAGCAGTTCCTGGACAGAAGGTAACGAGCAGTACTTC
TRBJ2-7 - once TRBV3-1 CASSQNFYEQYF TGTGCCAGCAGCCAAAACTTCTACGAGCAGTACTTC
TRBJ2-3 TRBD1 - TRBV12-3/TRBV12-4 CASSLQTGGTDTQYF TGTGCCAGCAGTTTACAAACAGGGGGCACAGATACGCAGTATTTT
TRBJ2-1 - - TRBV4-1 CASSQGVLYYNEQFF TGCGCCAGCAGCCAAGGGGTCTTGTACTACAATGAGCAGTTCTTC
TRBJ2-1 TRBD2 few TRBV5-1 CASRLAGAYNEQFF TGCGCCAGCAGGCTGGCGGGAGCCTACAATGAGCAGTTCTTC
TRBJ2-6 TRBD1 - TRBV5-1 CASSSEGTGVLSGANVLTF TGCGCCAGCAGCTCTGAAGGGACAGGGGTATTGAGTGGGGCCAACGTCCTGACTTTC
TRBJ2-7 - few TRBV29-1 CSVVTGYEQYF TGCAGCGTGGTTACAGGGTACGAGCAGTACTTC
TRBJ2-3 TRBD2 - TRBV12-3/TRBV12-4 CASSSEPSGNGSDTQYF TGTGCCAGCAGTTCGGAACCAAGCGGGAACGGGTCAGATACGCAGTATTTT